This T cell receptor (beta chain) was sequenced during a study of T cells in Graves' hyperthyroidism and ophthalmopathy. Study as a whole: Before treatment of any kind, peripheral blood was taken at initial diagnosis.

Any patient presenting with uncontrolled infection, other autoimmune disease, pregnancy or lactation was left out. V was shortened by 6 bases and J by 1 base, with 18 bases between the two germline ends. This CDR3 has 16 amino acids. CDR1 and CDR2 from the germline V gene are MNHEY and SMNVEV (reference sequence). It was RNA transcripts that yielded the amplified TCR beta CDR3 regions. The study used the HTBI primer set for a first-round RT-PCR of the TCR CDR3. TCRdb re-analysed the multiplex PCR reads in MiXCR, keeping a single row per CDR3 protein. The sample contains roughly 290,000 distinct CDR3 sequences, about an eighth of which appear only once.

The origin of this receptor is a woman aged 25 to 39 with Graves' hyperthyroidism that later progressed to Graves' ophthalmopathy. Specimen: blood. The V gene is TRBV27, the J gene TRBJ1-1; D is uncertain. CDR3 DNA: TGTGCCAGCAGATCCCTCCTCAGGCGCGAGAACACTGAAGCTTTCTTT. Protein: CASRSLLRRENTEAFF.